These 2 T cell receptor beta chains originate from one sample sequenced in a study of blood T cell repertoires in COVID-19. The assay was immunoSEQ multiplex PCR, and TCRdb's table has in-frame clones only and misses some. The sample has around 250,000 clones, about 86% seen once. Sample: peripheral blood. These receptors originate from an elderly man with acute or convalescent COVID-19.

To note about this clone: This specimen includes other DNA sequences encoding the same CDR3. The V call is TRBV9, the J call TRBJ1-2; the D gene is possibly TRBD1 (6 bases). CDR1 is SGDLS and CDR2 is YYNGEE in the germline V gene. Trimming cost V 3 bases and J 2 bases, with 11 bases left between them. The CDR3 covers 14 residues. The CDR3 loop reads CASSAGQGNYGYTF. The CDR3 bases are TGTGCCAGCAGCGCGGGCCAGGGGAACTATGGCTACACCTTC.

The chain combines TRBV5-1 with TRBJ2-7; TRBD2 matches 7 bases. This CDR3 comprises 14 residues. Germline CDR1 reads SGHRS; CDR2 reads YFSETQ. With V trimmed by 4 bases and J by 3 bases, 7 bases remained unmatched. CDR3 DNA sequence: TGCGCCAGCAGCCCTGTGGGGGGGAGCTACGAGCAGTACTTC. This gives the protein CASSPVGGSYEQYF. Variable domain in full (rest from reference TRBV5-1 and TRBJ2-7): KAGVTQTPRYLIKTRGQQVTLSCSPISGHRSVSWYQQTPGQGLQFLFEYFSETQRNKGNFPGRFSGRQFSNSRSEMNVSTLELGDSALYLCASSPVGGSYEQYFGPGTRLTVT.